This T cell receptor beta chain was sequenced for a study of cytomegalovirus exposure and HLA in healthy donors. Overall study context: Of all 360 or so donors who were genotyped, roughly 81% belonged to the Caucasian-associated ancestry cluster. General study points: With later analysis, a missense DCLRE1C variant became linked to TCR beta V- and J-gene trimming. Sequencing artifact likely explains a cluster of highly shared sequence variants. A previous analysis found most TCR beta V segments productive roughly 87% or roughly 30% of the time.

V shed 3 bases and J shed 1 base, with 15 bases lying between them. Germline values: CDR1 SEHNR, CDR2 FQNEAQ (reference sequence). The CDR3 consists of 16 residues. The PCR contained 60 Vbeta and 13 Jbeta primers. TCRdb's table, derived via immunoSEQ multiplex PCR, lists solely in-frame clones and lacks some. The data show around 150,000 clones, about 85% seen once. Points on this clone: No antigen is known for it.

The chain couples TRBV7-9 to TRBJ2-5; D may be TRBD1 (5 bases). The receptor comes from a man younger than 35 in good health and CMV-seropositive. Sample: PBMCs. The CDR3 nucleotides are TGTGCCAGCAGCTTTAGGGCAGGGCTCGGCCAAGAGACCCAGTACTTC. Translation: CASSFRAGLGQETQYF.